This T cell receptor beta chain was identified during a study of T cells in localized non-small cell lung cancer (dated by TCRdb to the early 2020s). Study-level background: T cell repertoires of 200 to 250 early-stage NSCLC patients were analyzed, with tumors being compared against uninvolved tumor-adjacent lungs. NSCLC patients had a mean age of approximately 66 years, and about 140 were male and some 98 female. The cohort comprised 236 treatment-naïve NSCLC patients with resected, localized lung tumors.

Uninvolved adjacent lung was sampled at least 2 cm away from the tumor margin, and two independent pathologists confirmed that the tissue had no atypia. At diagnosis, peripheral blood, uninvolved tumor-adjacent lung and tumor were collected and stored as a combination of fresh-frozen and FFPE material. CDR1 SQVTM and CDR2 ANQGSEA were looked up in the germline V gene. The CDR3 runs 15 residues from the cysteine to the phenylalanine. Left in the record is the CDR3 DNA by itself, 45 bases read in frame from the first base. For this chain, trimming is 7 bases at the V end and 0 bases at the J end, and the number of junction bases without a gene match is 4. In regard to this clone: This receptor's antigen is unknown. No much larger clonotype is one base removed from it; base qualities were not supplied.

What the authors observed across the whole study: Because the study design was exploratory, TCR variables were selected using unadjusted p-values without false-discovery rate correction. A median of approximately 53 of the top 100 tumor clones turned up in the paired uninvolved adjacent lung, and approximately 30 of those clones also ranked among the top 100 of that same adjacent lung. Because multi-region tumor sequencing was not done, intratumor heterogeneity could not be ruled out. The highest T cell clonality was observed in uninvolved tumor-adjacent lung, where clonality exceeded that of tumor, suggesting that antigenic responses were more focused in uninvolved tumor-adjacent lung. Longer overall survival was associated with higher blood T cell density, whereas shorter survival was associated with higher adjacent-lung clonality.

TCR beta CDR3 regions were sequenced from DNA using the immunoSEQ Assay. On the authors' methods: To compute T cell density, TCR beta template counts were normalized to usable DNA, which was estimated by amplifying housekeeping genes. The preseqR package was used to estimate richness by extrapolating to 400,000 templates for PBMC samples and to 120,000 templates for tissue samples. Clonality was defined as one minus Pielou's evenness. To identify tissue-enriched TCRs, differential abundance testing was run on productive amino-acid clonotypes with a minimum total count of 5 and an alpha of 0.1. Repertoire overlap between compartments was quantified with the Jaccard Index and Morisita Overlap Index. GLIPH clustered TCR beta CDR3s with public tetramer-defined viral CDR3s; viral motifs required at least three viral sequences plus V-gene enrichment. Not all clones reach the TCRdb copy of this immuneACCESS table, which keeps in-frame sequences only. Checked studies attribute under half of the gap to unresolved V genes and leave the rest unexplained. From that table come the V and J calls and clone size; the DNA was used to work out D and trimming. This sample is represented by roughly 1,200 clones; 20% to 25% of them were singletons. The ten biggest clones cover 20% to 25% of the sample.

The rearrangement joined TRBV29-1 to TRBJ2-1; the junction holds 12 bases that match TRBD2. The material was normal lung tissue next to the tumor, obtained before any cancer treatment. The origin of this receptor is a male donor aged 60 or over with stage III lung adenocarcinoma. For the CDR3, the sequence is CSAMTSGSSYNEQFF. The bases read TGCAGCGCTATGACTAGCGGGAGCTCCTACAATGAGCAGTTCTTC.